This TCR beta chain was captured in a study of CD8+ T cells in alopecia areata. RNA, once extracted, was reverse transcribed into cDNA for use as the sequencing template. Assay used: immunoSEQ multiplex PCR; TCRdb lists only in-frame clones, some missing. The table shows approximately 150,000 clones, with 67% occurring only once. Germline V lookup: CDR1 MGHRA, CDR2 YSYEKL. V shed 0 bases, J shed 4 bases, and the junction held 4 bases outside the gene matches. The CDR3 sequence is 15 residues long. The source is a human donor with alopecia areata. The rearrangement uses TRBV4-1 and TRBJ2-7; 9 bases line up with TRBD2. The starting material was CD8+ T cells sorted from blood, obtained at week 0. CDR3 sequence reads: CASSQEASGVYEQYF. CDR3 coding DNA: TGCGCCAGCAGCCAAGAGGCTAGCGGGGTGTACGAGCAGTACTTC.